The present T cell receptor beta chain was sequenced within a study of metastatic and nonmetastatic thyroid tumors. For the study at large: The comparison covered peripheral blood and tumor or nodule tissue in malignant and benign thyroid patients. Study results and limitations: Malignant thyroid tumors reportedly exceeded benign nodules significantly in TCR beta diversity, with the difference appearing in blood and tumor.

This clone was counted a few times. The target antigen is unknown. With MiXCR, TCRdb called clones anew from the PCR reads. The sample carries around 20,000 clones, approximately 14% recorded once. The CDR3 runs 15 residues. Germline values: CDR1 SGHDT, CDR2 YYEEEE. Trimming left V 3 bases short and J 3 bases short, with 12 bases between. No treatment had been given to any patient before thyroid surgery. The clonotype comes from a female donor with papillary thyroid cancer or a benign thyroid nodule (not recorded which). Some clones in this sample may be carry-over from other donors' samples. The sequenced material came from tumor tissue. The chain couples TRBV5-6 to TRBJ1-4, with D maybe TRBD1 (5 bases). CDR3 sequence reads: CASSWTGAANEKLFF. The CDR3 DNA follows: TGTGCCAGCAGCTGGACCGGGGCCGCTAATGAAAAACTGTTTTTT.